The T cell receptor beta chain under discussion was sequenced for a study of low-dose radiotherapy and immunotherapy resistance in tumors. This CDR3 is 18 amino acids long. Germline CDR1 is MGHRA and CDR2 is YSYEKL. The V segment lost 0 bases and the J segment 4 bases; nucleotides outside the gene matches: 9. Ten or more counts support this clonotype. Covering alpha and beta chains, TRAV- and TRBV-specific primers were used for the first-strand cDNA. With a V-primer adapter and a constant-region primer, TCRs were amplified for 20 to 25 PCR cycles. TCRdb re-analysed the reads in MiXCR, keeping a single row per CDR3 protein. Seen here are 95,000 to 100,000 distinct CDR3 sequences, less than 25% observed once, and the top ten hold roughly 4%. Indicated time point: after trial treatment. Treatment defined: LDRT plus nivolumab, ipilimumab, low-dose cyclophosphamide and aspirin (RACIN trial). Along with nivolumab and ipilimumab, donors received aspirin, low-dose cyclophosphamide and low-dose radiotherapy. Eligible patients bore advanced solid tumors devoid of tumor-infiltrating lymphocytes.

The receptor was isolated from a male donor with prostate cancer. The sample consisted of PBMCs, taken after low-dose radiotherapy plus immunotherapy. The V call is TRBV4-1, the J call TRBJ2-3; 11 nucleotides match TRBD2. CDR3 sequence: CASSQDHATSGVADTQYF. The CDR3 bases are TGCGCCAGCAGCCAAGATCACGCGACTAGCGGGGTGGCAGATACGCAGTATTTT.